The rows below give T cell receptor beta chains drawn from one sample of a study of shared clonotypes between healthy human individuals. Method: immunoSEQ multiplex PCR; TCRdb's copy keeps in-frame clones and lacks some. The sample shows roughly 500,000 clones, roughly 80% of them seen only once. What was sequenced was PBMCs. These receptors were obtained from a woman in her forties in good health. Some clones in this sample may be carry-over from other donors' samples. Both conserved end residues are part of each CDR3. The D gene is left open where the match is weak. Part of the rows lack a size; the others show once, few, many or a class for expanded clones.

>TRBJ2-7|TRBV2|-|14|-
TGTGCCAGCAGTAACCAGGGTATTAGGGACGAGCAGTACTTC
CASSNQGIRDEQYF
>TRBJ2-2|TRBV19|-|13|-
TGTGCCAGTAACACAGGGTCCGCCGGGGAGCTGTTTTTT
CASNTGSAGELFF
>TRBJ1-6|TRBV2|-|12|-
TGTGCCACCAAGGGGGAGCCCTCTCCCCTCCACTTT
CATKGEPSPLHF
>TRBJ2-6|TRBV6-1|-|15|-
TGTGCCAGCAGGCTACAGTACTCTGGGGCCAACGTCCTGACTTTC
CASRLQYSGANVLTF
>TRBJ2-4|TRBV6-1|-|16|-
TGTGCCAGCAGTGGGCTAGGATTCCTAGCCAAAAACATTCAGTACTTC
CASSGLGFLAKNIQYF
>TRBJ2-2|TRBV9|once|17|-
TGTGCCAGCAGCGTAGCTACTGGAGAGTCGGACACCGGGGAGCTGTTTTTT
CASSVATGESDTGELFF
>TRBJ2-7|TRBV19|-|11|-
TGTGCCAGTAGTGCGCCGGGAGAGCAGTACTTC
CASSAPGEQYF
>TRBJ2-5|TRBV28|-|14|-
TGTGCCAGCAGGCCCAGGGGGGGTGGAGAGACCCAGTACTTC
CASRPRGGGETQYF
>TRBJ2-1|TRBV7-3|-|15|TRBD1
TGTGCCAGCAGCGGGACAGGGGTAGCCTACAATGAGCAGTTCTTC
CASSGTGVAYNEQFF
>TRBJ1-1|TRBV18|-|13|TRBD1
TGTGCCAGCTTACAGGGGATAGACACTGAAGCTTTCTTT
CASLQGIDTEAFF
>TRBJ2-7|TRBV30|-|14|TRBD2
TGTGCCTGCAATAGGGGACTAGCGGCCTACGAGCAGTACTTC
CACNRGLAAYEQYF
>TRBJ2-7|TRBV6-6|-|13|-
TGTGCCAGCAGTTACCCCCCTACGGGCGAGCAGTACTTC
CASSYPPTGEQYF
>TRBJ2-7|TRBV5-4|-|14|-
TGTGCCAGCAGCTTGTTTGGGCCTCTGGGGGAGCAGTACTTC
CASSLFGPLGEQYF
>TRBJ1-1|TRBV11-2|-|16|-
TGTGCCAGCAGCTTAGAGCAGGGAGGTTTGGGCACTGAAGCTTTCTTT
CASSLEQGGLGTEAFF
>TRBJ2-3|TRBV7-2|-|13|TRBD2
TGTGCCAGCAGCCTCCCGCTAGCGGTGACGCAGTATTTT
CASSLPLAVTQYF
>TRBJ2-5|TRBV20-1|-|11|-
TGCAGTGCTAGGTGGGAGGAGACCCAGTACTTC
CSARWEETQYF
>TRBJ2-7|TRBV10-2|-|15|-
TGCGCCAGCAGTGACGGGCAGGCGTATACCTACGAGCAGTACTTC
CASSDGQAYTYEQYF
>TRBJ2-2|TRBV6-6|-|15|-
TGTGCCAGCAGTTACCGTCAACGGTCCACCGGGGAGCTGTTTTTT
CASSYRQRSTGELFF
>TRBJ2-4|TRBV6-5|-|15|-
TGTGCCAGCAGCCGAACCGGGACTCGGGGAAACATTCAGTACTTC
CASSRTGTRGNIQYF
>TRBJ2-7|TRBV7-8|once|17|TRBD2
TGTGCCAGCAGCTTTAGCGTTGGCGGGAGCGATTCCTACGAGCAGTACTTC
CASSFSVGGSDSYEQYF
>TRBJ2-7|TRBV7-2|-|15|TRBD2
TGTGCCAGCAGCTTAAGCGGGAGCATGGTCTACGAGCAGTACTTC
CASSLSGSMVYEQYF
>TRBJ1-1|TRBV28|few|14|-
TGTGCCAGCCGCGAAGGGACGGGGAACACTGAAGCTTTCTTT
CASREGTGNTEAFF
>TRBJ2-5|TRBV13|few|16|-
TGTGCCAGCACCACCGGTGGCTCGTGGGGCCAAGAGACCCAGTACTTC
CASTTGGSWGQETQYF
>TRBJ2-3|TRBV14|-|13|-
TGTGCCAGCAGCCAAGATTCCGGGACCACGCAGTATTTT
CASSQDSGTTQYF
>TRBJ2-1|TRBV9|once|16|TRBD2
TGTGCCAGCAGCCCTCGGGGGGAAAGCTCCTACAATGAGCAGTTCTTC
CASSPRGESSYNEQFF
>TRBJ1-2|TRBV7-9|-|12|-
TGTGCCAGCAGCTTAGAGGGAGGTGGCTACACCTTC
CASSLEGGGYTF
>TRBJ2-3|TRBV10-3|-|16|TRBD2
TGTGCCATCAGTGAGGGGACTAGCGGGAGTGCAGATACGCAGTATTTT
CAISEGTSGSADTQYF
>TRBJ1-1|TRBV6-1|-|14|TRBD1
TGTGCCAGCAGTGAATCAGGGGGGGAGACTGAAGCTTTCTTT
CASSESGGETEAFF
>TRBJ1-2|TRBV28|-|14|TRBD1
TGTGCCAGCTTGCCCCCGGGACAGGACTATGGCTACACCTTC
CASLPPGQDYGYTF
>TRBJ1-1|TRBV28|few|16|-
TGTGCCAGCAGACAAAACCTGGGACGGAGGAACACTGAAGCTTTCTTT
CASRQNLGRRNTEAFF
>TRBJ2-7|TRBV30|once|13|-
TGTGCCTGGAGTAAGGGACACGACTACGAGCAGTACTTC
CAWSKGHDYEQYF
>TRBJ1-2|TRBV30|few|12|-
TGTGCCTGGAGTGTTGGGACCTATGGCTACACCTTC
CAWSVGTYGYTF
>TRBJ1-3|TRBV27|-|15|-
TGTGCCAGCAGTTTACAGGGGCCCCCTGGAAACACCATATATTTT
CASSLQGPPGNTIYF
>TRBJ2-3|TRBV6-4|few|15|TRBD2
TGTGCCAGCAGTGATTCGGCGGGCGGGGGGGATACGCAGTATTTT
CASSDSAGGGDTQYF
>TRBJ2-4|TRBV14|-|16|TRBD1
TGTGCCAGCAGCCTCCACCGGGACAGGCTCGTTCACATTCAGCACTTC
CASSLHRDRLVHIQHF
>TRBJ1-2|TRBV9|-|13|-
TGTGCCAGCAGCGTAGCGGGGGGCTATGGCTACACCTTC
CASSVAGGYGYTF
>TRBJ2-1|TRBV7-2|-|14|TRBD1
TGTGCCAGCAGCCAGCGACAGGGCTACAATGAGCAGTTCTTC
CASSQRQGYNEQFF
>TRBJ2-3|TRBV11-2|-|13|-
TGTGCCAGCAGCTTCGGCCGGGTAGATACGCAGTATTTT
CASSFGRVDTQYF
>TRBJ2-5|TRBV7-9|-|13|-
TGTGCCAGCAGCTTAAGTGTTCAAGAGACCCAGTACTTC
CASSLSVQETQYF
>TRBJ1-4|TRBV5-4|-|13|-
TGTGCCAGCAGCTTGCCCAACAGGGAAAAACTGTTTTTT
CASSLPNREKLFF
>TRBJ2-3|TRBV28|-|14|-
TGTGCCAGCACCCAAGCGGGACACACAGATACGCAGTATTTT
CASTQAGHTDTQYF
>TRBJ2-7|TRBV4-1|-|15|-
TGCGCCAGCAGTCGCACACCTACTAGGGTATACGAGCAGTACTTC
CASSRTPTRVYEQYF
>TRBJ2-2|TRBV7-9|-|14|-
TGTGCCAGCAGCTTGCCATCGAACACCGGGGAGCTGTTTTTT
CASSLPSNTGELFF
>TRBJ2-3|TRBV19|-|14|-
TGTGCCAGTGGGGAGGGACAGGACCCAGATACGCAGTATTTT
CASGEGQDPDTQYF
>TRBJ2-5|TRBV15|once|14|TRBD1
TGTGCCACCAGCAGAGGACAGGGGTCAGAGACCCAGTACTTC
CATSRGQGSETQYF
>TRBJ1-6|TRBV5-4|-|11|-
TGTGCCAGTAGGGAGGGGGGCGCCCTCCACTTT
CASREGGALHF